The T cell receptor beta chain under discussion was sequenced for a study of T cells after yellow fever vaccination. The ends lost 5 bases at V and 6 bases at J; junction bases unmatched: 5. Germline V gene lookup returns CDR1 SGHTA and CDR2 FQGNSA. The CDR3 runs 14 residues. Comment on this clonotype: Its matching antigen is unknown.

Whole-study results and caveats: Sorted repertoires could include abundant contaminating clonotypes from bulk cells. Most primary-vaccination clones recurred post-booster (under 98% CD4, around 90% CD8).

TCRdb reprocessed the 5' RACE reads via MiXCR and lists one record per CDR3 protein. The sample shows some 350,000 distinct CDR3 sequences, about 4% of them seen only once. The J gene is TRBJ2-7, the V gene TRBV7-2; 12 bases fit TRBD2. This sample comprised PBMCs, obtained 5 days after the yellow fever booster vaccination. The TCR sequence derives from a man aged 18-30 years who received the YFV17D yellow fever vaccine. The CDR3 DNA reads TGTGCCAGCAGCGCAGGACTAGCGGGGACCGAGCAGTACTTC. Amino acid sequence: CASSAGLAGTEQYF.